These 19 T cell receptor beta chains were sequenced from one sample in a study of blood T cell repertoires in COVID-19. TCRdb's table, derived via immunoSEQ multiplex PCR, lists solely in-frame clones and lacks some. The data hold more than 200,000 clones, with about four fifths observed a single time. Sequenced sample: peripheral blood. The receptors originated from a man at least 80 years old with acute or convalescent COVID-19.

The CDR3 sequence: CASSPRGGGYTF. The CDR3 DNA is TGTGCCAGCAGCCCGCGAGGGGGAGGCTACACCTTC. The chain joins TRBV27 to TRBJ1-2, with D perhaps matching TRBD1 (6 bases). The ends were cut back, 6 bases at V and 8 bases at J, with 13 bases in the middle. The V gene's germline CDR1 is MNHEY and CDR2 SMNVEV (reference sequence). The CDR3 covers 12 residues.

This chain links TRBV27 with TRBJ1-2, with 9 bases aligning to TRBD1. The CDR3 is 15 amino acids. Germline CDR1 is MNHEY and CDR2 is SMNVEV (reference sequence). J was trimmed by 2 bases and V by 6 bases; bases with no gene match: 7. The CDR3 reads CASSRGTGNNYGYTF. The CDR3 nucleotides are TGTGCCAGCAGCCGAGGGACAGGGAACAACTATGGCTACACCTTC.

The chain employs TRBV6-1 and TRBJ1-1; no reliable D call. Trimming removed 0 bases at V and 3 bases at J, with 14 bases between. The CDR3 is made up of 16 amino acids. Germline V gene sequence: CDR1 MNHNS, CDR2 SASEGT. The CDR3, as DNA: TGTGCCAGCAGTGAAGCGGCACAGTGGCACTACACTGAAGCTTTCTTT. Its translation: CASSEAAQWHYTEAFF.

This chain connects TRBV7-2 to TRBJ1-5; D is perhaps TRBD1 (5 bases). V was pared by 1 base and J by 0 bases, with 13 bases between. The germline CDR1 and CDR2 sequences are SGHTA and FQGNSA. CDR3 length equals 17 residues. The CDR3, as DNA: TGTGCCAGCAGCTTAGTGAGGCAGGGAAATAGCAATCAGCCCCAGCATTTT. Translation gives CASSLVRQGNSNQPQHF.

The chain recombines TRBV5-1 with TRBJ1-1; maybe TRBD1 (6 bases). The CDR3 has 15 amino acids. Between the trimmed V and J ends, which lost 4 bases and 6 bases, there was a span of 19 bases. Germline CDR1 SGHRS, CDR2 YFSETQ. This CDR3 is CASSQFTGTTAEAFF. The CDR3 region has the DNA TGCGCCAGCAGCCAATTTACTGGGACAACGGCTGAAGCTTTCTTT. The full variable domain, in which reference TRBV5-1 and TRBJ1-1 provide the parts outside the CDR3, is KAGVTQTPRYLIKTRGQQVTLSCSPISGHRSVSWYQQTPGQGLQFLFEYFSETQRNKGNFPGRFSGRQFSNSRSEMNVSTLELGDSALYLCASSQFTGTTAEAFFGQGTRLTVV.

This chain connects TRBV24-1 to TRBJ2-3; possibly TRBD2 for D (6 bases). From germline, CDR1 is KGHDR and CDR2 SFDVKD. Trimming removed 4 bases at V and 3 bases at J, with 10 bases between. The CDR3 is 14 amino acids. As DNA, the CDR3 is TGTGCCACCAGTGAGAGACGGGGGACAGATACGCAGTATTTT. Encoded protein: CATSERRGTDTQYF.

This clone has a handful of counts. The chain links TRBV27 to TRBJ1-6; D is possibly TRBD1 (5 bases). This CDR3 region has 15 residues. The germline V and J ends were trimmed by 2 bases and 5 bases, with 10 bases remaining between them. CDR1 is MNHEY, CDR2 SMNVEV, per germline (reference sequence). The DNA of the CDR3 is TGTGCCAGCAGTTTACCTCAGGGTAATAATTCACCCCTCCACTTT. Translation gives CASSLPQGNNSPLHF.

V and J are TRBV15 and TRBJ1-2, with TRBD1 identical over 9 bases. Germline V lookup: CDR1 LNHNV, CDR2 YYDKDF (reference sequence). Germline trimming cut 2 bases from V and 8 bases from J; bases unmatched to any gene: 15. CDR3 length: 17 amino acids. The CDR3 here is CATSRTHIPGTGFGYTF. The CDR3 coding sequence is TGTGCCACCAGCAGAACCCACATACCCGGGACAGGGTTCGGCTACACCTTC.

The chain employs TRBV7-9 and TRBJ2-7; TRBD1 is a possible D gene (5 bases). Germline V CDR1 and CDR2: SEHNR, FQNEAQ (reference sequence). V was pared by 5 bases and J by 3 bases, with 20 bases between. CDR3 length: 16 residues. In DNA, the CDR3 is TGTGCCAGCAGCGCACAGAGTGGGCAGGGTCGCTACGAGCAGTACTTC. Protein sequence: CASSAQSGQGRYEQYF. The full variable domain, completed using reference TRBV7-9 and TRBJ2-7, is DTGVSQNPRHKITKRGQNVTFRCDPISEHNRLYWYRQTLGQGPEFLTYFQNEAQLEKSRLLSDRFSAERPKGSFSTLEIQRTEQGDSAMYLCASSAQSGQGRYEQYFGPGTRLTVT.

The gene calls are TRBV30 and TRBJ2-7, with D tentatively TRBD2 (6 bases). Germline-derived CDR1 and CDR2 are GTSNPN and SVGIG (reference sequence). V lost 7 bases to trimming and J lost 3 bases, with 13 bases between them. The CDR3 has 12 amino acids. The DNA of the CDR3 is TGTGCCTCCGGCGGGATAGACTACGAGCAGTACTTC. Translation gives CASGGIDYEQYF.

The CDR3 sequence: CASRRETENEQFF. The CDR3 DNA sequence: TGTGCCAGCAGACGGGAGACCGAAAATGAGCAGTTCTTC. The V and J genes are TRBV19 and TRBJ2-1, with TRBD2 as a possible D gene (6 bases). Trimming left V 9 bases short and J 7 bases short, with 16 bases between. The CDR3 runs 13 residues. Per the germline V gene, CDR1 is LNHDA and CDR2 is SQIVND (reference sequence).

In its sample, this clone was seen a few times. The CDR3 reads CASSLLAISEQYF. The CDR3 coding sequence is TGTGCCAGCAGTTTACTCGCCATCAGCGAGCAGTACTTC. The chain links TRBV12-3 or TRBV12-4 to TRBJ2-7; no clear D. The CDR3 is 13 amino acids. V was shortened by 2 bases and J by 6 bases, with 11 bases between the two germline ends.

This chain connects TRBV5-6 to TRBJ2-7; 7 bases align to TRBD2. CDR1 is SGHDT and CDR2 is YYEEEE in the germline V gene. V lost 3 bases to trimming and J lost 6 bases; unmatched junction nucleotides: 6. This CDR3 has 13 residues. The CDR3 DNA sequence: TGTGCCAGCAGCTCCCCCTGGGGGGGCGAGCAGTACTTC. Protein sequence: CASSSPWGGEQYF.

The chain employs TRBV7-9 and TRBJ1-6; 8 bases match TRBD1. CDR3 length equals 14 residues. The germline V gene has CDR1 SEHNR and CDR2 FQNEAQ (reference sequence). Germline trimming cut 4 bases from V and 7 bases from J; bases unmatched to any gene: 3. The CDR3 nucleotides read TGTGCCAGCAGCTCTCGACAGGGGAATTCACCCCTCCACTTT. This sequence encodes CASSSRQGNSPLHF.

The chain has TRBV28 and TRBJ2-2; D possibly corresponds to TRBD2 (5 bases). Germline CDR1 reads MDHEN; CDR2 reads SYDVKM. The CDR3 spans 12 residues. With 6 bases removed from V and 6 bases from J, the gap between germline ends came to 8 bases. CDR3 loop: CASRRESGELFF. CDR3 coding DNA: TGTGCCAGCAGAAGGGAGTCCGGGGAGCTGTTTTTT.

The V and J genes are TRBV19 and TRBJ1-5; D gene unclear. CDR1 and CDR2 from the germline V gene are LNHDA and SQIVND (reference sequence). Trimming stripped 4 bases from V and 2 bases from J, with 15 bases between. This CDR3 spans 16 amino acids. The CDR3 spells CASSTGMTKGNQPQHF. The CDR3 coding sequence is TGTGCCAGTAGTACGGGGATGACAAAGGGCAATCAGCCCCAGCATTTT.

The chain is built from TRBV30 and TRBJ2-1; 12 nucleotides align to TRBD1. V was clipped by 5 bases and J by 6 bases; unmatched bases: 8. This CDR3 region has 15 residues. Germline CDR1 and CDR2: GTSNPN and SVGIG (reference sequence). CDR3: CAWAGQGARRNEQFF. In nucleotides, the CDR3 is TGTGCCTGGGCGGGACAGGGGGCGCGTCGCAATGAGCAGTTCTTC.

The chain combines TRBV18 with TRBJ1-1, with D perhaps matching TRBD1 (6 bases). From germline, CDR1 is KGHSH and CDR2 LQKENI. This CDR3 has 15 amino acids. V was trimmed by 3 bases and J by 2 bases, leaving 13 bases between them. The CDR3 bases are TGTGCCAGCTCACCGACCTTGGACAGAAACACTGAAGCTTTCTTT. Its translation: CASSPTLDRNTEAFF.

This clone was found a few times. The chain uses TRBV7-6 and TRBJ2-1, with unresolved D. Trimming shortened V by 6 bases and J by 1 base, and 16 bases separated the two germline ends. CDR1 is SGHVS, CDR2 FNYEAQ, per germline. This CDR3 has 16 residues. In DNA form, the CDR3 reads TGTGCCAGCAGTCAATATAGTCCCCAATCCTACAATGAGCAGTTCTTC. Translation gives CASSQYSPQSYNEQFF. The variable domain in full, completed from reference TRBV7-6 and TRBJ2-1, reads GAGVSQSPRYKVTKRGQDVALRCDPISGHVSLYWYRQALGQGPEFLTYFNYEAQQDKSGLPNDRFSAERPEGSISTLTIQRTEQRDSAMYRCASSQYSPQSYNEQFFGPGTRLTVL.